This passage covers 10 T cell receptor beta chains from one sample sequenced in a study of shared clonotypes between healthy human individuals. Measured with immunoSEQ multiplex PCR; TCRdb has only the in-frame clones, and not every one. Among under 1,900,000 clones, 97% to 99% were seen once, and the ten largest hold approximately 0.4%. Sequencing input: naive CD4+ T cells sorted from blood. Subset in this sample: CD45RA+ positively selected. These receptors came from a man under 40 in good health.

The rearrangement links TRBV5-6 to TRBJ2-7, with 7 bases identical to TRBD1. CDR3 length equals 19 residues. V lost 3 bases, J lost 3 bases, and 21 bases stayed unmatched. Per the germline V gene, CDR1 is SGHDT and CDR2 is YYEEEE. The CDR3 reads CASSSKVQGSPFGDYEQYF. The CDR3 DNA sequence: TGTGCCAGCAGCTCCAAGGTACAGGGGTCCCCGTTCGGGGACTACGAGCAGTACTTC. The complete variable domain, with remaining parts taken from reference TRBV5-6 and TRBJ2-7, reads DAGVTQSPTHLIKTRGQQVTLRCSPKSGHDTVSWYQQALGQGPQFIFQYYEEEERQRGNFPDRFSGHQFPNYSSELNVNALLLGDSALYLCASSSKVQGSPFGDYEQYFGPGTRLTVT.

The J gene is TRBJ2-7, the V gene TRBV4-1; TRBD1 agrees at 7 bases. This CDR3 spans 15 amino acids. The V segment lost 3 bases and the J segment 4 bases; nucleotides outside the gene matches: 9. Germline-derived CDR1 and CDR2 are MGHRA and YSYEKL. The CDR3 DNA sequence: TGCGCCAGCAGCCACTCGACAGGGAGAGGGTACGAGCAGTACTTC. This codes for CASSHSTGRGYEQYF.

This sequence joins TRBV9 and TRBJ2-1; unclear D gene. The CDR3 consists of 18 residues. V was pared by 0 bases and J by 8 bases, with 24 bases between. Germline V gives CDR1 SGDLS, CDR2 YYNGEE. In nucleotides, the CDR3 is TGTGCCAGCAGCGTAGCTACTCGGGTGCCGACTCTCGTCGATGAGCAGTTCTTC. It is translated as CASSVATRVPTLVDEQFF.

This clone was recorded only once. The chain is built from TRBV28 and TRBJ2-1; D gene uncertain. CDR3 size: 16 residues. Trimming cost V 6 bases and J 0 bases, with 15 bases left between them. Looked up from germline, CDR1 is MDHEN and CDR2 is SYDVKM. The CDR3 spells CASRKSFTSSYNEQFF. CDR3 nucleotide sequence: TGTGCCAGCAGGAAATCGTTCACGAGCTCCTACAATGAGCAGTTCTTC.

The chain links TRBV18 to TRBJ2-7; D may correspond to TRBD1 or TRBD2 (6 bases each). Germline CDR1 KGHSH, CDR2 LQKENI. There are 15 residues in the CDR3. The germline V and J ends were trimmed by 5 bases and 2 bases, with 16 bases remaining between them. The CDR3 DNA reads TGTGCCAGCTCAAAGGGGGGAGGCCGAGCCTACGAGCAGTACTTC. Its translation is CASSKGGGRAYEQYF. Full variable domain (rest looked up from reference TRBV18 and TRBJ2-7): NAGVMQNPRHLVRRRGQEARLRCSPMKGHSHVYWYRQLPEEGLKFMVYLQKENIIDESGMPKERFSAEFPKEGPSILRIQQVVRGDSAAYFCASSKGGGRAYEQYFGPGTRLTVT.

The CDR3 DNA is TGTGCCATCAGTGAGTCCGGGACAGGGACAGATACGCAGTATTTT. This sequence encodes CAISESGTGTDTQYF. V is TRBV10-3 and J is TRBJ2-3; TRBD1 matches 9 bases. Germline V gene lookup returns CDR1 ENHRY and CDR2 SYGVKD. This CDR3 spans 15 amino acids. V shed 0 bases and J 3 bases; nucleotides not matched to a gene: 1.

The CDR3 protein is CASSPRTGPLSYEQYF. The CDR3, as DNA: TGTGCCAGCAGCCCCCGGACAGGGCCCCTCTCCTACGAGCAGTACTTC. V and J are TRBV7-8 and TRBJ2-7, with 8 bases that match TRBD1. The V and J ends lost 5 bases and 0 bases, in that order; junction bases with no gene match: 9. CDR1 and CDR2 from the germline V gene are SGHVS and FQNEAQ. The CDR3 runs to 16 residues.

This clone was recorded once. The gene calls are TRBV6-5 and TRBJ2-2; D not resolved. Germline V gene lookup returns CDR1 MNHEY and CDR2 SVGAGI. This CDR3 has 14 residues. Trimming took off 4 bases at V and 9 bases at J, with 15 bases between the two ends. CDR3 loop: CASSLMPTDRELFF. The CDR3 DNA is TGTGCCAGCAGTTTAATGCCAACGGATCGGGAGCTGTTTTTT.

This sequence joins TRBV4-2 and TRBJ1-2, with D unclear. The CDR3 covers 14 residues. V lost 0 bases and J 3 bases, leaving 8 bases between the germline ends. Germline CDR1 LGHNA, CDR2 YNFKEQ. The CDR3 reads CASSQDATDYGYTF. The CDR3 DNA sequence: TGTGCCAGCAGCCAAGACGCAACAGACTATGGCTACACCTTC.

The chain recombines TRBV9 with TRBJ2-1, with TRBD2 matching 8 bases. This CDR3 contains 15 residues. Germline CDR1 reads SGDLS; CDR2 reads YYNGEE. J was trimmed by 4 bases and V by 1 base; bases with no gene match: 4. The CDR3, as DNA: TGTGCCAGCAGCGTACAAAGCGGGGGTTACAATGAGCAGTTCTTC. Translating it yields CASSVQSGGYNEQFF.